This T cell receptor beta chain was retrieved from a study of blood T cell repertoires in COVID-19. As for the study in general: Acute-phase and convalescent COVID-19 samples originated in the United States, Italy and Spain. Sources were T cells, B-cell-depleted T cells, or PBMCs; the material itself was cDNA or gDNA.

Seattle's cohort entered during active infection and was followed longitudinally. The germline V gene has CDR1 SGHRS and CDR2 YFSETQ. The CDR3 spans 15 residues. V shed 1 base and J 7 bases; nucleotides not matched to a gene: 4. This clone was recorded only once. In the authors' workflow: Scientists estimated how many nucleated cells there were by amplifying reference gene primers. Here immunoSEQ multiplex PCR was the method, and the copy in TCRdb shows in-frame clones only, minus some. The DNA was the basis for D and trimming; V, J and clone size are from that table. The data contain about 280,000 clones, about 88% of them seen just once; the ten biggest clones take up about 12%.

The TCR originated in a woman between 65 and 79 years old with COVID-19, enrolled during active disease. The chain couples TRBV5-1 to TRBJ2-1; 11 nucleotides match TRBD2. The material sequenced was peripheral blood. CDR3 sequence (DNA): TGCGCCAGCAGCTTGAGCACTAGCGGGGGAAATGAGCAGTTCTTC. It encodes CASSLSTSGGNEQFF.